The entry that follows covers one TCR beta chain sequence. Its target is not known. These data come from a study of graft-versus-host responses after intestinal transplantation. General study findings and limits: The marrow of recipients harbored GvH clones, and ileum or blood showed some of them first. Early post-transplant HvG declines were associated with peak circulating GvH clone levels.

Clones were read by immunoSEQ multiplex PCR, and TCRdb kept only the in-frame ones, dropping some. The sample carries 50,000 or so clones, 90% to 95% recorded once. The clonotype originates from a human patient who received an intestinal transplant, so some T cells may come from the graft donor. This sample comprised PBMCs, obtained 786 days after a first intestinal transplant, on the day of a second.

The DNA for the CDR3 is TGTGCCACCAGCCGCGGCGGTCTCTCTGGAAACACCATATATTTT. This encodes CATSRGGLSGNTIYF. The chain recombines TRBV15 with TRBJ1-3; D gene ambiguous. The CDR3 totals 15 residues. V lost 5 bases to trimming and J lost 0 bases, with 11 bases between them. CDR1 and CDR2 (germline): LNHNV, YYDKDF (reference sequence).